This TCR beta chain is drawn from a study of CD8+ T cells in alopecia areata (dated by TCRdb to the late 2010s). In terms of the full investigation: Treated patients were enrolled in an open-label pilot trial of oral tofacitinib at 5 to 10 mg twice daily for moderate-to-severe alopecia areata. Tofacitinib was administered for 6 to 18 months, and 6 months of follow-up off drug were then conducted to assess delayed response and recurrence. Disease severity in treated patients was measured with the SALT score, which quantifies the percentage of affected scalp surface area. In both human patients and the C3H/HeJ mouse model, the study applied high-throughput TCRbeta sequencing to look at T cell clonal expansion in alopecia areata. In humans, TCRbeta sequencing was performed on scalp tissue and on sorted CD4+ and CD8+ peripheral blood T cells from healthy controls and from patients with patchy or totalis/universalis alopecia areata. Biopsies were taken from tofacitinib-treated patients at baseline and again at 4 and 24 weeks into treatment, and several of those patients also had a later scalp biopsy. Scalp clonality was compared among normal scalp (n=4), patchy alopecia areata scalp (n=8), and alopecia totalis/universalis scalp (n=8). The RNA source kit depended on sample type: the PAXgene miRNA kit for fixed scalp, the miRNeasy kit for PBMCs, and the RNeasy kit for mouse skin. immunoSEQ multiplex PCR using 35 Vbeta forward primers and 13 Jbeta reverse primers was used to amplify TCRbeta CDR3 regions. Broader findings and caveats from the paper: TCR sequences shared between patients were less clear than in mice, possibly partly because of HLA diversity in the patient population. During tofacitinib treatment, many expanded lesional clones stuck around in both scalp and blood, and this persistence may partly explain why relapse happens after treatment is stopped. Tofacitinib significantly lowered scalp clonality and the number of expanded CD8+ clones among the top 100 scalp clones. Scalp TCR repertoire analysis is complicated because resident alphabeta T cells in normal human skin are also sequenced, whereas mouse skin is dominated by gammadelta T cells. Lesional scalp, especially in alopecia totalis/universalis, showed higher clonality and more expanded CD8+ clones than normal scalp, suggesting antigenic drive. Because the treated cohort was small and had just a single nonresponder, larger studies are needed to establish links between baseline CD8+ expansion and response.

This specimen's time point label, interpreted: around 24 weeks on oral tofacitinib. Explained via the paper, the treatment or condition label denotes: oral pan-JAK inhibitor, 5-10 mg twice daily. From alopecia areata patients, peripheral blood was collected along with lesional scalp punch biopsies. PBMCs were isolated by density centrifugation and stained for CD3, CD4 and CD8, after which CD4+ and CD8+ T cells were sorted on a FACSAria. The germline V gene specifies SQVTM as CDR1 and ANQGSEA as CDR2. Including the terminal cysteine and phenylalanine, the CDR3 comprises 12 residues. Just CDR3 DNA is preserved here, 36 bases in frame from base 1. V is cut by 1 base and J by 6 bases, and the space between the germline ends is 8 bases. This clone was seen only a few times. This receptor's antigen is unknown. Within one base of it there is no much larger clone, and no base qualities were kept. Library construction relied on the immunoSEQ multiplex PCR assay. RNA was extracted from all samples and reverse transcribed into cDNA, which served as template for TCR sequencing. SuperScript III was used for first-strand cDNA synthesis, primed with a 2:1 mix of oligo-dT and random hexamers. Amplification bias was assessed with a synthetic immune receptor repertoire, and residual bias was removed computationally. As for the original processing: Raw reads were preprocessed to remove errors, and CDR3 was defined according to IMGT conventions as the region from the conserved cysteine to phenylalanine. Clonality was calculated as 1 minus Shannon entropy normalized by log2 of the number of productive unique TCRs. CD4 or CD8 identity of scalp clones was inferred by cross-referencing scalp TCRbeta sequences with sorted blood CD4 and CD8 repertoires. Held by TCRdb, this immuneACCESS table contains in-frame sequences only and omits some clones. Under half of the omission traces to an unresolved V gene where checked; the cause of the rest is unknown. V, J and clone size derive from that table, while D and trimming were established from the DNA sequence. This sample has 150,000 to 200,000 clones in its table, and around three fifths of those were observed once. Approximately 15% of the sample comes from the top ten.

The TCR comes from a human donor with alopecia areata. Recombination linked TRBV29-1 to TRBJ2-3; no confident D gene assignment can be made. Sequencing was performed on CD4+ T cells sorted from blood, taken at week 24, from a patient treated with tofacitinib. The CDR3: CSVEARSDTQYF. The sequence in DNA is TGCAGCGTTGAAGCGCGGTCCGATACGCAGTATTTT.